Shown below are 20 T cell receptor beta chains from a single sample sequenced in a study of cytomegalovirus exposure and HLA in healthy donors. Researchers ran the PCR with 60 Vbeta and 13 Jbeta primers. Data came from immunoSEQ multiplex PCR; TCRdb stores just in-frame clones and leaves some out. The table records approximately 220,000 clones, around three quarters of them present only once. The specimen sequenced was PBMCs. These receptors came from a man aged 40-50 years in good health and CMV-seronegative.

This clone occurred once. J is TRBJ2-7 and V is TRBV19; 9 nucleotides agree with TRBD2. This CDR3 spans 14 amino acids. V lost 6 bases, J lost 5 bases, and 8 bases stayed unmatched. Germline CDR1 and CDR2: LNHDA and SQIVND (reference sequence). Here the CDR3 reads CASSPTSGRNEQYF. The CDR3 region has the DNA TGTGCCAGTAGCCCGACTAGCGGAAGAAACGAGCAGTACTTC.

The chain carries TRBV28 and TRBJ1-2; possible D gene TRBD1, 6 bases. The germline V gene has CDR1 MDHEN and CDR2 SYDVKM. Trimming removed 7 bases at V and 4 bases at J, with 22 bases between. The CDR3 extends over 16 amino acids. CDR3 protein: CASIFGGQSEAYGYTF. The CDR3, as DNA: TGTGCCAGCATCTTCGGAGGACAGTCCGAGGCCTATGGCTACACCTTC.

V and J are TRBV14 and TRBJ2-7, with a tentative D call TRBD2 (6 bases). Germline CDR1 SGHDN, CDR2 FVKESK. This CDR3 region has 15 residues. Trimming left V 3 bases short and J 0 bases short, with 12 bases between. The CDR3 DNA is TGTGCCAGCAGCCAGCTGTCGGGGGTCTCCTACGAGCAGTACTTC. It yields the protein CASSQLSGVSYEQYF. The full variable domain, in which reference TRBV14 and TRBJ2-7 provide the parts outside the CDR3, is EAGVTQFPSHSVIEKGQTVTLRCDPISGHDNLYWYRRVMGKEIKFLLHFVKESKQDESGMPNNRFLAERTGGTYSTLKVQPAELEDSGVYFCASSQLSGVSYEQYFGPGTRLTVT.

This clone was picked up a small number of times. The V call is TRBV6-5, the J call TRBJ1-1, with D unclear. Looked up from germline, CDR1 is MNHEY and CDR2 is SVGAGI. V lost 2 bases and J lost 4, with 8 bases in between. There are 13 residues in the CDR3. The CDR3 spells CASSYGGFTEAFF. The DNA of the CDR3 is TGTGCCAGCAGTTACGGAGGGTTCACTGAAGCTTTCTTT.

V gene TRBV30 combines with J gene TRBJ2-4; the D gene is possibly TRBD2 (5 bases). CDR3 size: 12 residues. The germline V and J ends were trimmed by 0 bases and 6 bases, with 6 bases remaining between them. Germline lookup yields CDR1 GTSNPN and CDR2 SVGIG (reference sequence). In nucleotides, the CDR3 is TGTGCCTGGAGTGTCCGGGGAAACATTCAGTACTTC. This encodes CAWSVRGNIQYF.

V is TRBV13 and J is TRBJ1-4; 8 bases line up with TRBD1. V was clipped by 5 bases and J by 7 bases; unmatched bases: 6. Germline values: CDR1 PRHDT, CDR2 FYEKMQ (reference sequence). There are 14 residues in the CDR3. The CDR3 reads CASSPGGKGEKLFF. The CDR3 coding sequence is TGTGCCAGCAGCCCAGGGGGCAAAGGTGAAAAACTGTTTTTT.

This sequence joins TRBV28 and TRBJ1-5, with TRBD1 identical over 8 bases. The CDR3 covers 14 residues. Germline V CDR1 and CDR2: MDHEN, SYDVKM. V lost 3 bases and J lost 4; bases outside the gene matches: 2. CDR3 sequence: CASSLTGANQPQHF. The DNA of the CDR3 is TGTGCCAGCAGTTTGACAGGGGCGAATCAGCCCCAGCATTTT.

The rearrangement uses TRBV6-5 and TRBJ2-7; 12 bases match TRBD1. J was trimmed by 2 bases and V by 2 bases; bases with no gene match: 1. Germline V gives CDR1 MNHEY, CDR2 SVGAGI. The length of the CDR3 is 15 residues. CDR3 nucleotides: TGTGCCAGCAGTTACAGGGACAGGGGGCCCTACGAGCAGTACTTC. Encoded protein: CASSYRDRGPYEQYF.

The chain has TRBV12-5 and TRBJ2-1; TRBD1 aligns across 10 bases. This CDR3 region has 15 residues. With 6 bases clipped from V and 6 bases from J, the junction kept 8 bases outside the gene matches. Germline V lookup: CDR1 LGHNT, CDR2 FRNRAP. The CDR3 DNA sequence: TGTGCTAGTGGGTGGGGACAGGGGATAAGCAATGAGCAGTTCTTC. Amino acid sequence: CASGWGQGISNEQFF.

V gene TRBV4-1 combines with J gene TRBJ1-5; D remains ambiguous. Germline CDR1 is MGHRA and CDR2 is YSYEKL. V shed 1 base and J shed 4 bases, with 5 bases lying between them. The CDR3 has 13 residues. The CDR3 region is CASSQVSNQPQHF. CDR3 sequence (DNA): TGCGCCAGCAGCCAAGTCTCTAATCAGCCCCAGCATTTT.

Only one count was recorded for this clone. Germline and junction disagree at one end, which may indicate a read error. The rearrangement uses TRBV7-6 and TRBJ1-2; D is possibly TRBD1 (5 bases). This CDR3 contains 14 residues. In germline, CDR1 is SGHVS, CDR2 FNYEAQ. The CDR3 sequence: CASSPGGGNYSYTF. The CDR3 DNA sequence: TGTGCCAGCAGCCCAGGCGGGGGTAACTATAGCTACACCTTC.

V usage is TRBV4-1 and J usage is TRBJ2-2; D unresolved. Germline V gene data show CDR1 as MGHRA and CDR2 as YSYEKL. Trimming left V 0 bases short and J 0 bases short, with 11 bases between. This CDR3 contains 17 residues. DNA of the CDR3: TGCGCCAGCAGCCAAGATCGTCTGGCGGCGAACACCGGGGAGCTGTTTTTT. It translates to CASSQDRLAANTGELFF.

The chain is built from TRBV30 and TRBJ1-1, with D perhaps matching TRBD1 (5 bases). V gave up 4 bases and J gave up 0 bases, with 9 bases separating them. The CDR3 contains 13 residues. Germline V gene sequence: CDR1 GTSNPN, CDR2 SVGIG (reference sequence). The CDR3 DNA sequence: TGTGCCTGGATACAGGAAATGAACACTGAAGCTTTCTTT. Translation gives CAWIQEMNTEAFF.

The J gene is TRBJ2-5, the V gene TRBV28, with 7 bases matching TRBD1. There are 15 residues in the CDR3. Germline V gene lookup returns CDR1 MDHEN and CDR2 SYDVKM. V lost 4 bases and J lost 2; bases outside the gene matches: 7. For the CDR3, the DNA is TGTGCCAGCAGTTCCTCTACAGGGGCGCAAGAGACCCAGTACTTC. Its protein product is CASSSSTGAQETQYF. Drawing the rest from reference TRBV28 and TRBJ2-5, the complete variable domain is DVKVTQSSRYLVKRTGEKVFLECVQDMDHENMFWYRQDPGLGLRLIYFSYDVKMKEKGDIPEGYSVSREKKERFSLILESASTNQTSMYLCASSSSTGAQETQYFGPGTRLLVL.

The chain employs TRBV7-9 and TRBJ2-1; 7 nucleotides align to TRBD1. Germline-derived CDR1 and CDR2 are SEHNR and FQNEAQ (reference sequence). V trimming: 6 bases; J trimming: 0 bases; junction bases outside the gene matches: 5. CDR3 size: 15 residues. The CDR3 DNA follows: TGTGCCAGCAGGGGAACAGGGGTCTCCTACAATGAGCAGTTCTTC. Translated: CASRGTGVSYNEQFF.

The chain recombines TRBV6-5 with TRBJ2-1; D possibly corresponds to TRBD1 (5 bases). Germline lookup yields CDR1 MNHEY and CDR2 SVGAGI. Between the trimmed V and J ends, which lost 1 base and 3 bases, there was a span of 7 bases. There are 14 residues in the CDR3. This chain's CDR3 is CASSYYQGYNEQFF. CDR3 nucleotides: TGTGCCAGCAGTTACTATCAGGGCTACAATGAGCAGTTCTTC.

The chain uses TRBV19 and TRBJ2-2; tentatively, D is TRBD1 (6 bases). The CDR3 is 15 residues long. The germline V and J ends were trimmed by 7 bases and 3 bases, with 15 bases remaining between them. Germline lookup yields CDR1 LNHDA and CDR2 SQIVND (reference sequence). The CDR3 nucleotides read TGTGCCAGTACGCCCCGCAGGGGTGACACCGGGGAGCTGTTTTTT. Its translation: CASTPRRGDTGELFF. The full variable domain, with the rest looked up from reference TRBV19 and TRBJ2-2, is DGGITQSPKYLFRKEGQNVTLSCEQNLNHDAMYWYRQDPGQGLRLIYYSQIVNDFQKGDIAEGYSVSREKKESFPLTVTSAQKNPTAFYLCASTPRRGDTGELFFGEGSRLTVL.

This chain joins TRBV7-3 and TRBJ2-3; 11 bases match TRBD1. Germline V CDR1 and CDR2: SGHTA, FQGTGA. The CDR3 is 17 amino acids. The ends lost 5 bases at V and 4 bases at J; junction bases unmatched: 11. CDR3 coding DNA: TGTGCCAGCAGCCCGCTCGTCGGGACAGGGGGTTCAGATACGCAGTATTTT. The encoded protein is CASSPLVGTGGSDTQYF.

A single count supports this clone. The chain joins TRBV7-9 to TRBJ2-7; TRBD2 might be the D (5 bases). The CDR3 is 13 residues long. Trimming shortened V by 3 bases and J by 4 bases, and 10 bases separated the two germline ends. The germline V gene encodes CDR1 SEHNR and CDR2 FQNEAQ (reference sequence). The CDR3 sequence is CASSFPGYYEQYF. CDR3 nucleotides: TGTGCCAGCAGCTTTCCGGGATATTACGAGCAGTACTTC.

The J gene is TRBJ1-5, the V gene TRBV19, with 7 positions matching TRBD1. J lost 2 bases, V lost 6 bases, and 7 bases had no gene match. CDR3 length: 15 residues. Germline V gene data show CDR1 as LNHDA and CDR2 as SQIVND (reference sequence). The CDR3 loop reads CASRRQGEGNQPQHF. The DNA of the CDR3 is TGTGCCAGTAGGAGACAGGGAGAGGGCAATCAGCCCCAGCATTTT.